A single sample is the source of the 27 T cell receptor beta chains below, sequenced in a study of tumor and adjacent non-tumor tissue in lung cancer (dated by TCRdb to 2016 to 2019). Library method: multiplex PCR. TCRdb records Illumina HiSeq 2500 as the sequencer. TCRbeta libraries were constructed through three rounds of nested PCR with primers (Table S4) according to protocols adapted from ARM-PCR. The public reads were reanalyzed by TCRdb: fastp trimming at Q25, MiXCR alignment, in-frame beta chains only. Rows merge per CDR3 protein into single entries with the most common DNA and genes. Recorded for this sample are 35,000 to 55,000 distinct CDR3 sequences; about three fifths of them occurred a single time. Over 40% of the sample lies in the top ten. Bulk unsorted tissue served as the source for RNA extraction, and RNA quality was assessed using a NanoDrop ND-1000 and an Agilent 2100. The normal lung samples consisted of distant non-tumor tissue collected more than 3 cm from the tumor edge.

Source material: distant non-tumor lung tissue. The receptors come from a man aged 45-65 years with non-small cell lung cancer.

Comment on this clonotype: This may be a read error, as it is one base from a much larger clone. CDR3 protein: CASSTNTGSSGASVLTF. The CDR3 region has the DNA TGTGCCAGCAGCACAAATACAGGGTCCTCTGGGGCCAGCGTCCTGACTTTC. The rearrangement links TRBV28 to TRBJ2-6; perhaps TRBD1 as D (6 bases). Germline assignment: CDR1 MDHEN and CDR2 SYDVKM. This CDR3 has 17 amino acids.

In the case of this clonotype: Being one base from a much bigger clone, this may be a read error. V is TRBV5-4 and J is TRBJ2-1; unclear D gene. The CDR3 is 15 residues long. With 6 bases removed from V and 0 bases from J, the gap between germline ends came to 13 bases. The germline V gene encodes CDR1 SGHNT and CDR2 YYREEE (reference sequence). The DNA for the CDR3 is TGTGCCAGCAACTGGTTAGGGATCTCCTACAATGAGCAGTTCTTC. It encodes CASNWLGISYNEQFF.

On this clonotype itself: A much more abundant neighbour one base away suggests this may be a read error. CDR3: CASSQDAEQYF. CDR3 bases: TGCGCCAGCAGCCAAGATGCCGAGCAGTACTTC. The gene calls are TRBV4-1 and TRBJ2-7; D uncertain. V gave up 0 bases and J gave up 6 bases, with 3 bases separating them. CDR3 size: 11 residues. The V gene's germline CDR1 is MGHRA and CDR2 YSYEKL.

As regards this clonotype: A read error may explain this, as a much larger clone is one base away. The chain uses TRBV7-9 and TRBJ2-2; no clear D. Germline values: CDR1 SEHNR, CDR2 FQNEAQ (reference sequence). Trimming removed 7 bases from V and 0 bases from J, with 18 bases in between. The CDR3 runs 17 residues. Here the CDR3 reads CASNSRLGRPNTGELFF. In DNA form, the CDR3 reads TGTGCCAGCAACTCCCGCCTCGGACGGCCGAACACCGGGGAGCTGTTTTTT.

This clonotype came up a few times. A much larger clone sits a single nucleotide away, making a read error possible. The gene calls are TRBV7-9 and TRBJ2-2; D possibly corresponds to TRBD2 (6 bases). This CDR3 spans 14 amino acids. Germline CDR1 is SEHNR and CDR2 is FQNEAQ (reference sequence). The CDR3 DNA is TGTGCCAGCAGCTTATCCCAGGATACCGGGGGGCTGTTTTTT. It translates to CASSLSQDTGGLFF.

With regard to this clonotype: This may arise from a read error, as a much more abundant clone is one base away. J is TRBJ2-3 and V is TRBV28; perhaps TRBD2 as D (6 bases). Trimming took off 3 bases at V and 8 bases at J, with 15 bases between the two ends. CDR3 length: 14 residues. Germline V gene data show CDR1 as MDHEN and CDR2 as SYDVKM. CDR3 nucleotide sequence: TGTGCCAGCAGTTTGGGACGGGGGACGGGTACGCAGTATTTT. The encoded protein is CASSLGRGTGTQYF.

In this sample, this clonotype turned up many times. The J gene is TRBJ2-3, the V gene TRBV29-1; D might be TRBD1 (6 bases). The CDR3 totals 15 residues. The V end lost 1 base, the J end lost 5 bases, and 16 bases lay between the germline ends. Germline CDR1 is SQVTM and CDR2 is ANQGSEA. The CDR3 coding sequence is TGCAGCGTTGAAGTACGCGTTCGAGGGGGAGATACGCAGTATTTT. As protein: CSVEVRVRGGDTQYF.

This clonotype occurred a few times. This clone may be a read error of a much larger clone one base away. This rearrangement joins TRBV6-5 to TRBJ1-2, with D unclear. The CDR3 totals 13 residues. Germline V gives CDR1 MNHEY, CDR2 SVGAGI. Between the trimmed V and J ends, which lost 6 bases and 8 bases, there was a span of 16 bases. DNA for the CDR3: TGTGCCAGCAGGCCTCTCGGGTCGTCCGGCTACACCTTC. This gives the protein CASRPLGSSGYTF.

On this clonotype: A much larger clonotype is one base distant, so this may be a read error. The DNA for the CDR3 is TGCAGCGTTGTCTGGGATGAAGAGACCCAGTACTTC. Its protein is CSVVWDEETQYF. The chain joins TRBV29-1 to TRBJ2-5; no clear D. V was clipped by 4 bases and J by 3 bases, with 9 bases between them. The germline V gene has CDR1 SQVTM and CDR2 ANQGSEA. The CDR3 covers 12 residues.

This clonotype was seen repeatedly, ten times or more. V usage is TRBV30 and J usage is TRBJ2-1; the D gene is possibly TRBD1 (5 bases). The germline V and J ends were trimmed by 2 bases and 8 bases, with 13 bases remaining between them. CDR3 length: 13 amino acids. Germline lookup yields CDR1 GTSNPN and CDR2 SVGIG (reference sequence). CDR3 loop: CAWSPRVRYEQFF. CDR3 nucleotide sequence: TGTGCCTGGAGTCCCAGGGTTAGGTATGAGCAGTTCTTC. Complete variable domain (other parts from reference TRBV30 and TRBJ2-1): SQTIHQWPATLVQPVGSPLSLECTVEGTSNPNLYWYRQAAGRGLQLLFYSVGIGQISSEVPQNLSASRPQDRQFILSSKKLLLSDSGFYLCAWSPRVRYEQFFGPGTRLTVL.

V and J are TRBV5-6 and TRBJ2-2, with 9 bases fitting TRBD2. The CDR3 covers 15 residues. Germline CDR1 is SGHDT and CDR2 is YYEEEE. Losses at the gene ends were 5 bases for V and 5 bases for J; bases not matched to a gene: 7. For the CDR3, the DNA is TGTGCCAGCAGGGCGGGGGGGCCCAAAACCGGGGAGCTGTTTTTT. Its protein is CASRAGGPKTGELFF.

As concerns this clonotype: A junction boundary mismatches the germline segment, possibly from a read error. This chain joins TRBV29-1 and TRBJ2-5, with unresolved D. The CDR3 runs 14 residues. CDR1 and CDR2 from the germline V gene are SQVTM and ANQGSEA. Here the CDR3 reads CSIDSAGLQETQYF. The CDR3 coding sequence is TGCAGCATTGATTCAGCAGGCCTTCAGGAGACCCAGTACTTC.

This clonotype came up many times. The chain joins TRBV24-1 to TRBJ2-3, with TRBD1 matching over 11 bases. The V gene's germline CDR1 is KGHDR and CDR2 SFDVKD. Unmatched junction bases numbered 8, after V lost 5 bases and J lost 5 bases. The CDR3 is 16 amino acids. The DNA for the CDR3 is TGTGCCACCAGTGGAAGGACAGGGGGCGGGAGAGATACGCAGTATTTT. Translated, it gives CATSGRTGGGRDTQYF.

The table lists this clonotype with a few counts. A much more abundant neighbour one base away suggests this may be a read error. This rearrangement joins TRBV5-4 to TRBJ2-7; a possible D gene is TRBD2 (6 bases). The CDR3 has 16 residues. CDR1 and CDR2 (germline): SGHNT, YYREEE (reference sequence). Trimming took off 5 bases at V and 0 bases at J, with 18 bases between the two ends. For the CDR3, the DNA is TGTGCCAGCAGAGGTGGAGGGAGAGCTCCCTCCTACGAGCAGTACTTC. It codes for CASRGGGRAPSYEQYF.

By proportion, this clonotype is large. The chain carries TRBV29-1 and TRBJ1-1; D not certain. Looked up from germline, CDR1 is SQVTM and CDR2 is ANQGSEA. The V end was cut by 5 bases, the J end by 4 bases, with 8 bases between. CDR3 length: 11 residues. CDR3 loop: CSVFQVTEAFF. CDR3 DNA sequence: TGCAGCGTTTTTCAGGTCACTGAAGCTTTCTTT.

This clonotype was counted ten times or more. The J gene is TRBJ1-3, the V gene TRBV6-6, with 7 bases identical to TRBD1. CDR3 size: 15 residues. Trimming at V came to 8 bases and at J to 1 base, leaving 8 bases not matched to a gene. The germline V gene encodes CDR1 MNHNY and CDR2 SVGAGI (reference sequence). The CDR3 protein is CASYQTGVSGNTIYF. The CDR3 region has the DNA TGTGCCAGCTACCAAACAGGGGTTTCTGGAAACACCATATATTTT.

This clonotype was recorded at least ten times. A much larger clone lies a single base off, so this may be a read error. This chain links TRBV6-1 with TRBJ2-1, with 7 bases lining up with TRBD2. Germline CDR1 MNHNS, CDR2 SASEGT. The CDR3 consists of 13 residues. The CDR3 coding sequence is TGTGGCAGCAGTGAAGGTTGGACTAGTGAGCAGTTCTTC. Its translation: CGSSEGWTSEQFF.

The chain employs TRBV6-5 and TRBJ2-7; tentatively, D is TRBD1 (6 bases). This CDR3 is 16 amino acids long. V was trimmed by 10 bases and J by 6 bases, leaving 28 bases between them. The V gene's germline CDR1 is MNHEY and CDR2 SVGAGI. CDR3 amino acids: CANGRQKQQGTGEQYF. The CDR3 DNA follows: TGTGCCAACGGCAGACAAAAACAACAGGGAACGGGCGAGCAGTACTTC.

With regard to this clonotype: A clone one base away is much larger, so this may be a read error. This sequence joins TRBV28 and TRBJ2-6; D gene ambiguous. The germline CDR1 and CDR2 sequences are MDHEN and SYDVKM. The V end was cut by 3 bases, the J end by 1 base, with 10 bases between. The CDR3 contains 16 residues. The CDR3 reads CASSFCTRSGANVLTF. In nucleotides, the CDR3 is TGTGCCAGCAGTTTCTGCACGCGGTCTGGGGCCAACGTCCTGACTTTC.

This clonotype was observed at least ten times. V gene TRBV29-1 combines with J gene TRBJ1-4; D may be TRBD1 (5 bases). The CDR3 runs to 16 residues. V was clipped by 1 base and J by 0 bases, with 12 bases between them. The V gene's germline CDR1 is SQVTM and CDR2 ANQGSEA. The CDR3 is CSVEGGADSTNEKLFF. The CDR3 region has the DNA TGCAGCGTTGAAGGAGGGGCAGATTCAACTAATGAAAAACTGTTTTTT.

This clonotype was detected only once. At one boundary the junction diverges from the germline segment, which might be a read error. This rearrangement joins TRBV11-1 to TRBJ2-7; tentatively, D is TRBD1 (6 bases). The CDR3 runs to 12 residues. The V gene's germline CDR1 is SGHAT and CDR2 FQDESV (reference sequence). CDR3 loop: CVSSTTGYEQYF. In nucleotides, the CDR3 is TGTGTCAGCAGCACCACAGGGTACGAGCAGTACTTT.

About this clonotype itself: One base away lies a much larger clone, so this may be a sequencing read error. This rearrangement joins TRBV28 to TRBJ2-1; possible D gene TRBD2, 6 bases. CDR1 and CDR2 from the germline V gene are MDHEN and SYDVKM. This CDR3 region has 16 residues. V was trimmed by 3 bases and J by 9 bases, leaving 21 bases between them. Here the CDR3 reads CASSFLLVGGAGEQFF. CDR3 in DNA: TGTGCCAGCAGTTTTCTGCTAGTGGGAGGTGCAGGTGAGCAGTTCTTC.

Turning to this clonotype: This may stem from a read error, because a much larger clone lies one nucleotide away. This chain uses TRBV30 with TRBJ2-7; 7 bases match TRBD1. Germline values: CDR1 GTSNPN, CDR2 SVGIG (reference sequence). The CDR3 has 14 amino acids. The CDR3 is CGWSVRTGRLEQYF. CDR3 DNA sequence: TGTGGCTGGAGTGTTCGGACAGGAAGGCTGGAGCAGTACTTC.

On this clonotype: At one boundary the junction diverges from the germline segment, which might be a read error. The chain carries TRBV4-1 and TRBJ1-6, with 10 bases fitting TRBD1. The germline CDR1 and CDR2 sequences are MGHRA and YSYEKL. The CDR3 covers 16 residues. The CDR3 DNA reads as TGCGCCAGCGGCCGAACCGGGACAGGGGATAATTCACCCCTCCATTTT. Residues: CASGRTGTGDNSPLHF.

V and J are TRBV10-2 and TRBJ1-6, with TRBD1 matching over 7 bases. The CDR3 runs 15 residues. CDR1 and CDR2 from the germline V gene are WSHSY and SAAADI. With V trimmed by 1 base and J by 8 bases, 5 bases remained unmatched. CDR3 nucleotides: TGCGCCAGCAGTGAGTTGGACAGGTTTGATTCACCCCTCCACTTT. Translating gives CASSELDRFDSPLHF.

To note about this clonotype: A much more abundant neighbour one base away suggests this may be a read error. The CDR3 loop reads CANSRTSDNTGELFF. CDR3 in DNA: TGTGCCAACAGCCGGACTAGCGATAACACCGGGGAGCTGTTTTTT. V usage is TRBV5-6 and J usage is TRBJ2-2, with 9 nucleotides matching TRBD2. Germline lookup yields CDR1 SGHDT and CDR2 YYEEEE. The CDR3 totals 15 residues. Using reference TRBV5-6 and TRBJ2-2 for the parts outside the CDR3, the full variable domain is DAGVTQSPTHLIKTRGQQVTLRCSPKSGHDTVSWYQQALGQGPQFIFQYYEEEERQRGNFPDRFSGHQFPNYSSELNVNALLLGDSALYLCANSRTSDNTGELFFGEGSRLTVL.

The chain combines TRBV4-2 with TRBJ2-3, with 7 positions matching TRBD1. Germline V gene sequence: CDR1 LGHNA, CDR2 YNFKEQ. J gave up 2 bases and V 2 bases, and 10 bases lay outside the gene matches. The CDR3 contains 17 residues. CDR3 in DNA: TGTGCCAGCAGCCAAAGTATCGAGGGGGCGAACACAGATACGCAGTATTTT. Protein product: CASSQSIEGANTDTQYF.